The 25 T cell receptor beta chains below come from one sample, sequenced in a study of OX40 agonist ivuxolimab in advanced cancers. Generated by immunoSEQ multiplex PCR, the TCRdb table keeps only in-frame clones and is missing some. Among some 80,000 clones listed, 87% were seen once. The specimen was CD4+ or CD8+ T cells sorted from blood, collected in a trial of the OX40 agonist ivuxolimab. The receptors shown here come from an adult with an advanced solid tumor such as melanoma, head and neck, liver or kidney cancer.

The rearrangement joins TRBV5-1 to TRBJ1-2; a possible D gene is TRBD1 (5 bases). Germline V gene lookup returns CDR1 SGHRS and CDR2 YFSETQ. With 2 bases removed from V and 8 bases from J, the gap between germline ends came to 19 bases. The CDR3 is 15 residues long. Here the CDR3 reads CASSFGSLGPTGYTF. CDR3 nucleotide sequence: TGCGCCAGCAGCTTCGGGTCCTTGGGGCCGACAGGCTACACCTTC.

The chain recombines TRBV7-2 with TRBJ1-3, with D perhaps matching TRBD1 (5 bases). Germline CDR1 SGHTA, CDR2 FQGNSA. The CDR3 is 16 amino acids. Between the trimmed V and J ends, which lost 1 base and 4 bases, there was a span of 14 bases. CDR3 amino acids: CASSLVSRRAGNTIYF. CDR3 in DNA: TGTGCCAGCAGCTTAGTATCACGCAGGGCGGGAAACACCATATATTTT.

This clone was found once. This chain joins TRBV18 and TRBJ1-2; tentative D call: TRBD1 (6 bases). Germline CDR1 reads KGHSH; CDR2 reads LQKENI. The V gene lost 2 bases and the J gene lost 2 bases, with 12 bases spanning the gap. The CDR3 is 15 residues long. CDR3 sequence: CASSPISGANYGYTF. The CDR3 nucleotides are TGTGCCAGCTCACCAATCTCGGGGGCAAACTATGGCTACACCTTC.

The rearrangement joins TRBV7-9 to TRBJ2-1; TRBD2 aligns across 14 bases. CDR1 is SEHNR and CDR2 is FQNEAQ in the germline V gene (reference sequence). J gave up 1 base and V 10 bases, and 9 bases lay outside the gene matches. The CDR3 is made up of 17 amino acids. CDR3 bases: TGTGCCACCACCGGGACTAGCGGGAGTAGGTCCTACAATGAGCAGTTCTTC. Translated, it gives CATTGTSGSRSYNEQFF.

The chain links TRBV4-1 to TRBJ2-1, with 11 bases matching TRBD2. Trimming removed 3 bases from V and 3 bases from J; junction bases left unmatched: 10. Per germline, CDR1 MGHRA and CDR2 YSYEKL. The CDR3 consists of 18 residues. As DNA, the CDR3 is TGCGCCAGCAGCCAGGGACGTCTGACTAGCGGGAACTACAATGAGCAGTTCTTC. It specifies CASSQGRLTSGNYNEQFF.

This clone was found once. CDR3 in DNA: TGTGCCAGCTCACCCGTTGGGGGGCTTCCCACAGATACGCAGTATTTT. This encodes CASSPVGGLPTDTQYF. The V call is TRBV18, the J call TRBJ2-3, with D perhaps being TRBD1 or TRBD2 (6 bases each). The germline V and J ends were trimmed by 3 bases and 2 bases, with 15 bases remaining between them. The CDR3 extends over 16 amino acids. The germline V gene encodes CDR1 KGHSH and CDR2 LQKENI.

The table lists this clone with a count of one. The CDR3 protein is CASSSTGGTTTDTQYF. CDR3 coding DNA: TGCGCCAGCAGCTCGACAGGGGGGACTACCACAGATACGCAGTATTTT. The chain employs TRBV5-1 and TRBJ2-3, with 9 bases lining up with TRBD1. The V gene's germline CDR1 is SGHRS and CDR2 YFSETQ. CDR3 length: 16 amino acids. V shed 3 bases and J 2 bases; nucleotides not matched to a gene: 7.

The V gene is TRBV28, the J gene TRBJ1-2; tentatively, D is TRBD1 (5 bases). Germline lookup yields CDR1 MDHEN and CDR2 SYDVKM. The CDR3 has 15 residues. With 6 bases removed from V and 4 bases from J, the gap between germline ends came to 18 bases. CDR3 DNA: TGTGCCAGCAGGCCGGGACGTCCGAGGGGCTATGGCTACACCTTC. Translation: CASRPGRPRGYGYTF.

CDR3 sequence: CASSLTGQGEGYTF. CDR3 DNA: TGCGCCAGCAGCTTGACCGGACAGGGTGAGGGCTACACCTTC. V gene TRBV5-1 combines with J gene TRBJ1-2; 8 bases match TRBD1. With V trimmed by 1 base and J by 8 bases, 7 bases remained unmatched. The CDR3 is 14 amino acids. CDR1 is SGHRS, CDR2 YFSETQ, per germline.

V and J are TRBV27 and TRBJ2-3; 9 bases map to TRBD2. Germline CDR1 is MNHEY and CDR2 is SMNVEV (reference sequence). The CDR3 spans 17 residues. V dropped 3 bases and J dropped 6; count of bases not matched to a gene: 13. CDR3 DNA sequence: TGTGCCAGCAGTTTCAGGGTGGGTCTAGCGGGGCCGGATACGCAGTATTTT. It yields the protein CASSFRVGLAGPDTQYF.

This clone came up once. J is TRBJ2-6 and V is TRBV6-1, with unresolved D. Germline CDR1 MNHNS, CDR2 SASEGT. The CDR3 is 13 amino acids. V dropped 3 bases and J dropped 3 bases, with 3 bases sitting between them. The DNA for the CDR3 is TGTGCCAGCAGTGAGAATGGGGCCAACGTCCTGACTTTC. Encoded protein: CASSENGANVLTF.

The sample holds one count of this clone. The rearrangement uses TRBV9 and TRBJ2-1; D call uncertain. The CDR3 spans 13 residues. The germline CDR1 and CDR2 sequences are SGDLS and YYNGEE. Trimming took off 0 bases at V and 6 bases at J, with 7 bases between the two ends. In DNA form, the CDR3 reads TGTGCCAGCAGCGTAGCTACGAGCAATGAGCAGTTCTTC. Its translation: CASSVATSNEQFF.

V usage is TRBV10-2 and J usage is TRBJ1-5; 11 nucleotides agree with TRBD1. This CDR3 is 17 amino acids long. V gave up 0 bases and J gave up 6 bases; unmatched junction bases: 7. CDR1 is WSHSY and CDR2 is SAAADI in the germline V gene. CDR3 amino acids: CASSESLGTGGSQPQHF. DNA for the CDR3: TGCGCCAGCAGTGAGTCTCTAGGGACAGGGGGTAGTCAGCCCCAGCATTTT.

This sequence joins TRBV19 and TRBJ1-5, with D unresolved. There are 15 residues in the CDR3. Trimming cost V 7 bases and J 1 base, with 14 bases left between them. Germline CDR1 and CDR2: LNHDA and SQIVND (reference sequence). The CDR3 DNA reads TGTGCCAGTATCGCAGAAGGCCTGAGCAATCAGCCCCAGCATTTT. Translation gives CASIAEGLSNQPQHF.

The chain links TRBV4-3 to TRBJ2-1, with 14 bases matching TRBD2. The CDR3 has 18 amino acids. From germline, CDR1 is LGHNA and CDR2 YSLEER. V shed 2 bases and J 7 bases; nucleotides not matched to a gene: 10. CDR3 residues: CASSQTMPGTSGSNEQFF. The CDR3 DNA follows: TGCGCCAGCAGCCAAACGATGCCCGGGACTAGCGGGAGTAATGAGCAGTTCTTC.

J is TRBJ2-2 and V is TRBV5-1; possibly TRBD2 for D (5 bases). This CDR3 is built from 15 residues. Germline V lookup: CDR1 SGHRS, CDR2 YFSETQ. Trimming took off 0 bases at V and 7 bases at J, with 13 bases between the two ends. The CDR3 DNA sequence: TGCGCCAGCAGCTTGGCCAGCGGATGGGGCGGGGAGCTGTTTTTT. Protein: CASSLASGWGGELFF.

The chain uses TRBV4-1 and TRBJ2-3; TRBD2 agrees at 10 bases. The CDR3 has 17 residues. Looked up from germline, CDR1 is MGHRA and CDR2 is YSYEKL. Trimming cost V 1 base and J 4 bases; bases outside gene matches: 8. The CDR3 DNA is TGCGCCAGCAGCCAAGCAGCTAGCGGGGGAGGTTCAGATACGCAGTATTTT. It encodes CASSQAASGGGSDTQYF.

The chain combines TRBV28 with TRBJ2-1; TRBD1 agrees at 8 bases. Per germline, CDR1 MDHEN and CDR2 SYDVKM. V lost 5 bases to trimming and J lost 7 bases; unmatched junction nucleotides: 10. The CDR3 length is 15 residues. In DNA, the CDR3 is TGTGCCAGCAGTCTACCAGGGGGCATGATGAATGAGCAGTTCTTC. Protein product: CASSLPGGMMNEQFF.

The chain employs TRBV9 and TRBJ2-1; 10 nucleotides match TRBD1. The ends lost 4 bases at V and 5 bases at J; junction bases unmatched: 6. There are 15 residues in the CDR3. Looked up from germline, CDR1 is SGDLS and CDR2 is YYNGEE. The CDR3, as DNA: TGTGCCAGCAGCAGCCGGGACAGGGGTGACAATGAGCAGTTCTTC. It encodes CASSSRDRGDNEQFF.

In this sample, this clone turned up once. V usage is TRBV5-8 and J usage is TRBJ1-3; 10 bases are a match to TRBD1. The CDR3 is 15 amino acids. Germline CDR1 is SGHTS and CDR2 is YDEGEE. Trimming took 4 bases from V and 2 from J; bases not matched to a gene: 3. The CDR3 is CASSTGQGAGNTIYF. CDR3 sequence (DNA): TGTGCCAGCAGCACAGGACAGGGGGCTGGAAACACCATATATTTT.

V is TRBV11-2 and J is TRBJ1-3; no reliable D call. Trimming stripped 0 bases from V and 0 bases from J, with 12 bases between. The CDR3 runs 17 residues. Germline V gene lookup returns CDR1 SGHAT and CDR2 FQNNGV. CDR3 in DNA: TGTGCCAGCAGCTTAGATTCGCAGGTAAGCTCTGGAAACACCATATATTTT. This encodes CASSLDSQVSSGNTIYF.

The CDR3 bases are TGTGCCAGCAGCTTTGGCCCCGCTGAGACCCAGTACTTC. It encodes CASSFGPAETQYF. This chain connects TRBV7-7 to TRBJ2-5; no clear D gene. The V gene's germline CDR1 is SSHAT and CDR2 FNYEAQ (reference sequence). With 3 bases removed from V and 5 bases from J, the gap between germline ends came to 10 bases. This CDR3 comprises 13 residues.

The sample holds one count of this clone. The V call is TRBV11-1, the J call TRBJ1-1, with D unresolved. This CDR3 is 14 amino acids long. CDR1 and CDR2 (germline): SGHAT, FQDESV (reference sequence). Trimming cost V 0 bases and J 1 base, with 6 bases left between them. The CDR3 is CASSLATKNTEAFF. CDR3 in DNA: TGTGCCAGCAGCTTAGCTACTAAGAACACTGAAGCTTTCTTT.

In nucleotides, the CDR3 is TGTGCCAGCAGTTTATTGCGGGCCACGAACACTGAAGCTTTCTTT. Protein: CASSLLRATNTEAFF. The chain recombines TRBV28 with TRBJ1-1; D unclear. The V gene's germline CDR1 is MDHEN and CDR2 SYDVKM. V shed 1 base and J shed 1 base, with 10 bases lying between them. This CDR3 has 15 amino acids.

This rearrangement joins TRBV7-2 to TRBJ2-3; no firm D call. V was trimmed by 8 bases and J by 6 bases, leaving 18 bases between them. The length of the CDR3 is 14 residues. Germline V gene lookup returns CDR1 SGHTA and CDR2 FQGNSA. The CDR3 DNA follows: TGTGCCAGCGGAAGGTTAACGATCGGCGATACGCAGTATTTT. Translating it yields CASGRLTIGDTQYF.